Listed below are T cell receptor beta chains from one sample, sequenced in a study of cytomegalovirus exposure and HLA in healthy donors. Clones were read by immunoSEQ multiplex PCR, and TCRdb kept only the in-frame ones, dropping some. The data show roughly 250,000 clones, with 80% to 90% seen just once and roughly 2% held by the top ten. Input material: PBMCs. These receptors were collected from a woman in her thirties or forties in good health and CMV-seropositive. The CDR3 runs from the conserved cysteine through the conserved F or W. The order of the fields is CDR3 protein, CDR3 DNA, CDR3 length, clone size, V gene, D gene, J gene. The D gene is left open where the match is weak. The size of a clone is reported for some rows only, either as once, few or many, or as a class for expanded clones.

CASSSGRANYGYTF,TGTGCCAGCTCTTCGGGCAGGGCGAACTATGGCTACACCTTC,14,NA,TRBV13,NA,TRBJ1-2
CASSSSLGQGSSYEQYF,TGTGCCAGCAGTTCATCCCTCGGACAGGGGAGCTCCTACGAGCAGTACTTC,17,NA,TRBV27,TRBD1,TRBJ2-7
CASSLLAGDAEAFF,TGCGCCAGCAGCTTGTTGGCAGGCGATGCTGAAGCTTTCTTT,14,NA,TRBV5-1,NA,TRBJ1-1
CASSEVSRSWNTEAFF,TGTGCCAGCAGTGAAGTGAGCAGGTCCTGGAACACTGAAGCTTTCTTT,16,NA,TRBV6-1,NA,TRBJ1-1
CSAPQGYEQYF,TGCAGTGCTCCCCAGGGTTACGAGCAGTACTTC,11,NA,TRBV20-1,NA,TRBJ2-7
CASIPLTSSDKQYF,TGTGCCAGCATTCCGCTGACTAGCTCCGACAAGCAGTACTTC,14,NA,TRBV28,TRBD2,TRBJ2-7
CARSYLAGKETQYF,TGTGCCAGAAGCTACCTAGCGGGAAAGGAGACCCAGTACTTC,14,few,TRBV5-3,TRBD2,TRBJ2-5
CASRTQQTTGRTGELFF,TGTGCCAGTAGGACTCAACAGACGACAGGGCGGACCGGGGAGCTGTTTTTT,17,NA,TRBV19,TRBD1,TRBJ2-2
CASSLLTGGSLYGYTF,TGCGCCAGCAGCCTTCTTACGGGGGGCTCTCTCTATGGCTACACCTTC,16,NA,TRBV5-1,NA,TRBJ1-2
CASSLIQGAWTDTQYF,TGTGCCAGCAGTTTAATCCAGGGGGCTTGGACAGATACGCAGTATTTT,16,once,TRBV28,TRBD1,TRBJ2-3
CASSLRSGNQPQHF,TGTGCCAGCAGCTTGAGATCTGGCAATCAGCCCCAGCATTTT,14,NA,TRBV13,NA,TRBJ1-5
CAISGDRGRRGYTF,TGTGCCATCAGTGGCGACAGGGGGCGTCGAGGCTACACCTTC,14,once,TRBV10-3,TRBD1,TRBJ1-2
CASSPPSYEQYF,TGTGCCAGCAGTCCCCCTAGCTACGAGCAGTACTTC,12,NA,TRBV6-5,NA,TRBJ2-7
CASSSDRLDWAKNSQYF,TGCGCCAGCAGCTCTGACAGACTGGATTGGGCCAAAAACAGTCAGTACTTC,17,NA,TRBV5-1,NA,TRBJ2-4
CASSLAEAEGGELFF,TGTGCCAGCAGCTTAGCAGAAGCGGAAGGGGGGGAGCTGTTTTTT,15,NA,TRBV7-6,NA,TRBJ2-2
CASSVNAGGKSNEQFF,TGTGCCAGCAGTGTCAACGCGGGAGGAAAGTCCAATGAGCAGTTCTTC,16,once,TRBV2,TRBD2,TRBJ2-1
CASSMTSGRYNEQFF,TGTGCCAGCAGCATGACTAGCGGGAGGTACAATGAGCAGTTCTTC,15,NA,TRBV6-5,TRBD2,TRBJ2-1
CSSSSDRAFTF,TGTTCCAGCAGCTCGGACAGGGCATTCACCTTC,11,NA,TRBV7-9,TRBD1,TRBJ1-2
CASSLLSGSSEQYF,TGTGCCAGCAGTTTGCTAAGCGGGAGTTCCGAGCAGTACTTC,14,NA,TRBV28,TRBD2,TRBJ2-7
CASNVRPDTEAFF,TGTGCCAGCAATGTCAGGCCCGACACTGAAGCTTTCTTT,13,NA,TRBV2,NA,TRBJ1-1
CASRGRGGGWTEAFF,TGTGCCAGCAGGGGGAGGGGGGGCGGGTGGACTGAAGCTTTCTTT,15,NA,TRBV5-4,NA,TRBJ1-1
CASRPSGANVLTF,TGTGCCTCTCGTCCCTCTGGGGCCAACGTCCTGACTTTC,13,NA,TRBV15,NA,TRBJ2-6
CASSVHNEQYF,TGTGCCAGCAGTGTCCACAACGAGCAGTACTTC,11,NA,TRBV6-4,NA,TRBJ2-7
CASSLSGINADTQYF,TGTGCCAGCAGCTTAAGCGGGATCAATGCGGATACGCAGTATTTT,15,once,TRBV7-3,NA,TRBJ2-3
CASGEGGNYGYTF,TGTGCCAGCGGGGAGGGGGGTAACTATGGCTACACCTTC,13,once,TRBV28,NA,TRBJ1-2
CASSRSGTSSYEQYF,TGTGCCAGCAGCCGTAGCGGGACGAGCTCCTACGAGCAGTACTTC,15,NA,TRBV7-8,TRBD2,TRBJ2-7
CASSTGAGGTYEQYF,TGTGCCAGCTCCACTGGGGCAGGGGGTACCTACGAGCAGTACTTC,15,NA,TRBV18,TRBD1,TRBJ2-7
CASSPRTSATSYNEQFF,TGTGCCAGCAGCCCACGGACTAGTGCGACTTCCTACAATGAGCAGTTCTTC,17,NA,TRBV7-9,TRBD2,TRBJ2-1
CASSRGEGGQETQYF,TGTGCCAGCAGCCGGGGGGAGGGGGGACAAGAGACCCAGTACTTC,15,NA,TRBV11-2,NA,TRBJ2-5
CASIPFMGLAVTDTQYF,TGTGCCAGCATCCCATTCATGGGACTAGCGGTAACAGATACGCAGTATTTT,17,NA,TRBV27,TRBD2,TRBJ2-3
CSVALPGTQYF,TGCAGCGTGGCCCTCCCGGGGACCCAGTACTTC,11,NA,TRBV29-1,NA,TRBJ2-5
CASSVSSSSNNEQFF,TGTGCCAGCAGCGTTAGTAGCTCTTCGAACAATGAGCAGTTCTTC,15,NA,TRBV9,NA,TRBJ2-1
CASTITTSGRGGELFF,TGCGCCAGCACCATAACGACTAGCGGGAGAGGCGGGGAGCTGTTTTTT,16,NA,TRBV10-2,TRBD2,TRBJ2-2
CASSSLAGPIYNEQFF,TGTGCCAGCAGTTCACTAGCGGGCCCTATCTACAATGAGCAGTTCTTC,16,once,TRBV11-2,TRBD2,TRBJ2-1
CASSPAGMSNQPQHF,TGCGCCAGCAGCCCGGCCGGGATGAGCAATCAGCCCCAGCATTTT,15,NA,TRBV5-1,NA,TRBJ1-5
CASSYSGGSSYEQYF,TGTGCCAGCAGTTACTCTGGCGGGAGCTCCTACGAGCAGTACTTC,15,NA,TRBV6-6,TRBD2,TRBJ2-7
CASSNSGTFEQYF,TGTGCCAGTTCCAATAGCGGGACGTTCGAGCAGTACTTC,13,NA,TRBV28,TRBD2,TRBJ2-7